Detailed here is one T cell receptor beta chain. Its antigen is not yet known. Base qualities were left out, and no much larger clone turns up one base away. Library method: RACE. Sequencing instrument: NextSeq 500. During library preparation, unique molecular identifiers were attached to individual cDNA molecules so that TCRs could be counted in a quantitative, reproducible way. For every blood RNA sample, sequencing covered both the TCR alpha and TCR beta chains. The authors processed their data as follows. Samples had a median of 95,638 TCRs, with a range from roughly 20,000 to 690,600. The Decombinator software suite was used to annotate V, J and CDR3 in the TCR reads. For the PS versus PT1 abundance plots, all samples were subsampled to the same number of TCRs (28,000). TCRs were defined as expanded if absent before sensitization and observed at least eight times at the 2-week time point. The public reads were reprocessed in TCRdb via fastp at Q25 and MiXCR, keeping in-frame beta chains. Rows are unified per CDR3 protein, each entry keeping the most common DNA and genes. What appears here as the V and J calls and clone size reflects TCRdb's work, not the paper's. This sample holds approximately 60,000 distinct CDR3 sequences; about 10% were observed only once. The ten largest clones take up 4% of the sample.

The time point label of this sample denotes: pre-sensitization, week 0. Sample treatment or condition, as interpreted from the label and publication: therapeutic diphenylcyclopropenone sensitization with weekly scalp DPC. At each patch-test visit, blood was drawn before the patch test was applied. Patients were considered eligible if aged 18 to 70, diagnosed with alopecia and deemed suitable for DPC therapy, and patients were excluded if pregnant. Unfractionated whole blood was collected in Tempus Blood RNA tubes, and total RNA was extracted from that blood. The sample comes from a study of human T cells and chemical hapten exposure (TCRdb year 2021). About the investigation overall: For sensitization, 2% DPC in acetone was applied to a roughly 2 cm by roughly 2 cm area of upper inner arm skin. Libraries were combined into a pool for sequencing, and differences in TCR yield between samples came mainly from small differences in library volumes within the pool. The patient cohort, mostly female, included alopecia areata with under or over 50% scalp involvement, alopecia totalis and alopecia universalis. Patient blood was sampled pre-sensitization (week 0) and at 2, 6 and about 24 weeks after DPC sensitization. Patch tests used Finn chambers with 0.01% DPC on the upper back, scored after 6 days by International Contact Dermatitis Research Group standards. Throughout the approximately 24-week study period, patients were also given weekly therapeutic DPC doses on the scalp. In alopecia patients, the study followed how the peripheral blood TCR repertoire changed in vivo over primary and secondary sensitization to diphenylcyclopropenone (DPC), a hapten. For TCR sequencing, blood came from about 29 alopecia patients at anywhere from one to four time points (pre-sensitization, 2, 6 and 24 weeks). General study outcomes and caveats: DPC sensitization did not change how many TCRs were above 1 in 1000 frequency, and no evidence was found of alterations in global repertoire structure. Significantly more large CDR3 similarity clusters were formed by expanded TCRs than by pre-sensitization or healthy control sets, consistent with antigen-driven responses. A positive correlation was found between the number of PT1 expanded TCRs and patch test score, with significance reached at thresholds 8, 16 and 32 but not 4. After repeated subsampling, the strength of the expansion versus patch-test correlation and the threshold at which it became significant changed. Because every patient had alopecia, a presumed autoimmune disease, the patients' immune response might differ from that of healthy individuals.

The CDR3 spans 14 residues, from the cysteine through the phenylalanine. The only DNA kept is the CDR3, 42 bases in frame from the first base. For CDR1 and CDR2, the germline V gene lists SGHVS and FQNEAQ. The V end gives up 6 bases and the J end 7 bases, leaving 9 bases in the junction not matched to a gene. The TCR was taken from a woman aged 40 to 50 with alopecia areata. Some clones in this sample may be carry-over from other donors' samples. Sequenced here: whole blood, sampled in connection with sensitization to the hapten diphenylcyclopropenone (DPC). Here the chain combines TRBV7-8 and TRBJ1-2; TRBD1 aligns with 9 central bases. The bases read TGTGCCAGCAGTCGGGACAGGGTTACTCCTGGCTACACCTTC. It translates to CASSRDRVTPGYTF.